The clone carrying this T cell receptor beta chain appeared once. Its antigen is not identified. Both 60 Vbeta primers and 13 Jbeta primers went into the PCR. Profiling relied on immunoSEQ multiplex PCR, and the TCRdb table lists in-frame clones only, not all of them. The sample carries 150,000 to 250,000 clones, 85% recorded once. The sample originates from a study of cytomegalovirus exposure and HLA in healthy donors. General study findings and limits: The Asian-associated ancestry cluster reportedly had fewer N-insertions than the approximately 690-donor mean in a later analysis. Across donors, most TCRs were seen rarely, yet some public ones were widespread. Reports indicated that the classifier achieved high specificity and sensitivity in diagnosing cytomegalovirus status. Presence/absence analyses treated sequencing depth as roughly uniform across donors.

This CDR3 contains 14 residues. Germline loops: CDR1 MNHNS, CDR2 SASEGT. J was trimmed by 2 bases and V by 6 bases; bases with no gene match: 4. This chain connects TRBV6-1 to TRBJ2-7, with 10 bases aligning to TRBD1. The source is a woman aged 50 to 65 in good health and CMV-seronegative. The sample consisted of PBMCs. CDR3 amino acids: CASRTDRGAYEQYF. Here the CDR3 DNA reads TGTGCCAGCAGGACGGACAGGGGGGCCTACGAGCAGTACTTC.